One sample yielded the 26 T cell receptor beta chains listed below, sequenced in a study of blood T cell repertoires in COVID-19 (dated by TCRdb to between 2020 and 2021). Libraries were constructed by the immunoSEQ multiplex PCR assay. Drawn from immuneACCESS, this table holds only the in-frame rearrangements with V and J called that TCRdb kept. Clones are partly lost; checked studies trace under half to an unresolved V gene and leave the rest unexplained. The table for this sample lists approximately 140,000 clones; over 75% of them were counted only once. The biggest ten clones account for under 4.5% of the sample. Sequenced material: PBMCs or T cells enriched from blood (not recorded which). The receptors here all came from a man aged 45-60 years in a cohort exposed to, infected with or recovered from COVID-19 (not recorded which).

This chain uses TRBV6-5 with TRBJ2-7; 7 bases line up with TRBD2. Germline CDR1 and CDR2: MNHEY and SVGAGI. V shed 7 bases and J 7 bases; nucleotides not matched to a gene: 13. The CDR3 consists of 14 residues. The CDR3 is CASNPRGEVGEQYF. The CDR3 DNA is TGTGCCAGCAACCCTCGGGGGGAGGTTGGGGAGCAGTACTTC.

A note on this clone: Other DNA sequences in the same sample also yield this CDR3. The chain has TRBV29-1 and TRBJ1-2; D gene uncertain. The CDR3 is 11 amino acids. CDR1 is SQVTM and CDR2 is ANQGSEA in the germline V gene. Between the trimmed V and J ends, which lost 0 bases and 6 bases, there was a span of 5 bases. CDR3: CSVEDRDGYTF. The CDR3 coding sequence is TGCAGCGTTGAAGACCGGGATGGCTACACCTTC.

V is TRBV5-6 and J is TRBJ2-3; tentatively, D is TRBD2 (6 bases). The CDR3 length is 15 residues. Germline V gives CDR1 SGHDT, CDR2 YYEEEE. V was pared by 0 bases and J by 4 bases, with 12 bases between. The CDR3 DNA sequence: TGTGCCAGCAGCTTGGGATCCACGGGGGCAGATACGCAGTATTTT. Translated: CASSLGSTGADTQYF. The complete variable domain, with remaining parts taken from reference TRBV5-6 and TRBJ2-3, reads DAGVTQSPTHLIKTRGQQVTLRCSPKSGHDTVSWYQQALGQGPQFIFQYYEEEERQRGNFPDRFSGHQFPNYSSELNVNALLLGDSALYLCASSLGSTGADTQYFGPGTRLTVL.

This clone came up a few times. The gene calls are TRBV12-5 and TRBJ1-2, with 8 positions matching TRBD1. The CDR3 is made up of 13 amino acids. Trimming at V came to 5 bases and at J to 7 bases, leaving 6 bases not matched to a gene. Per germline, CDR1 LGHNT and CDR2 FRNRAP. CDR3 residues: CASGQDRVPGYTF. The DNA for the CDR3 is TGTGCTAGTGGTCAGGACAGGGTTCCTGGCTACACCTTC.

This chain uses TRBV27 with TRBJ2-7; the D is unclear. Germline CDR1 and CDR2: MNHEY and SMNVEV (reference sequence). V was shortened by 7 bases and J by 1 base, with 11 bases between the two germline ends. The CDR3 is 13 amino acids. CDR3 DNA sequence: TGTGCCAGCAAAACGGCCGGGTCCTACGAGCAGTACTTC. It specifies CASKTAGSYEQYF.

The rearrangement joins TRBV5-1 to TRBJ1-2; D perhaps matches TRBD1 (6 bases). The CDR3 contains 13 residues. V was cut by 6 bases and J by 6 bases, with 15 bases left in between. CDR1 and CDR2 (germline): SGHRS, YFSETQ. The CDR3 DNA reads TGCGCCAGCACCTCAAGCCAGGGGAATGGCTACACCTTC. As protein: CASTSSQGNGYTF.

The chain joins TRBV6-2 or TRBV6-3 to TRBJ2-5, with 9 bases fitting TRBD1. This CDR3 spans 20 amino acids. V lost 0 bases, J lost 5 bases, and 19 bases stayed unmatched. The germline gives CDR1 MNHEY, CDR2 SVGEGT. CDR3: CASSYSKVARGQGGLETQYF. CDR3 sequence (DNA): TGTGCCAGCAGTTACTCGAAGGTAGCCCGGGGACAGGGAGGATTGGAGACCCAGTACTTC.

The rearrangement uses TRBV30 and TRBJ2-5; weak D call: TRBD1 (5 bases). CDR3 length: 12 amino acids. V was clipped by 5 bases and J by 9 bases, with 16 bases between them. The germline CDR1 and CDR2 sequences are GTSNPN and SVGIG (reference sequence). The CDR3 here is CAWERRELSQYF. CDR3 nucleotides: TGTGCCTGGGAGCGCAGGGAATTATCCCAGTACTTC.

This clone was found a few times. The genes are TRBV19 and TRBJ1-5; weak D call: TRBD1 (5 bases). Germline V gene data show CDR1 as LNHDA and CDR2 as SQIVND (reference sequence). This CDR3 has 14 residues. V lost 3 bases, J lost 5 bases, and 11 bases lay in between. Written as DNA, the CDR3 is TGTGCCAGTAGTATTCGGCAGGGTGATCAGCCCCAGCATTTT. Protein: CASSIRQGDQPQHF. The full variable domain, its missing parts supplied by reference TRBV19 and TRBJ1-5, is DGGITQSPKYLFRKEGQNVTLSCEQNLNHDAMYWYRQDPGQGLRLIYYSQIVNDFQKGDIAEGYSVSREKKESFPLTVTSAQKNPTAFYLCASSIRQGDQPQHFGDGTRLSIL.

The chain recombines TRBV28 with TRBJ1-2; the D is unclear. Germline CDR1 and CDR2: MDHEN and SYDVKM. Trimming stripped 2 bases from V and 0 bases from J, with 13 bases between. This CDR3 is 16 amino acids long. CDR3 amino acids: CASSLRLRRTNYGYTF. The CDR3 DNA reads as TGTGCCAGCAGTTTAAGGCTGCGGCGGACTAACTATGGCTACACCTTC.

This rearrangement joins TRBV14 to TRBJ2-1, with 13 bases identical to TRBD2. There are 15 residues in the CDR3. The junction had 6 bases not matched to a gene; V was cut back by 4 bases and J by 9 bases. Germline CDR1 SGHDN, CDR2 FVKESK. CDR3 nucleotides: TGTGCCAGCAGCCCACGGACTAGCGGGAGTGGTGAGCAGTTCTTC. Its protein product is CASSPRTSGSGEQFF. Drawing the rest from reference TRBV14 and TRBJ2-1, the complete variable domain is EAGVTQFPSHSVIEKGQTVTLRCDPISGHDNLYWYRRVMGKEIKFLLHFVKESKQDESGMPNNRFLAERTGGTYSTLKVQPAELEDSGVYFCASSPRTSGSGEQFFGPGTRLTVL.

The rearrangement uses TRBV5-6 and TRBJ2-7, with D possibly TRBD2 on 6 matching bases. The CDR3 extends over 13 amino acids. Germline V gene data show CDR1 as SGHDT and CDR2 as YYEEEE. The ends were cut back, 0 bases at V and 6 bases at J, with 10 bases in the middle. The CDR3 sequence is CASSLELEGEQYF. CDR3 DNA: TGTGCCAGCAGCTTGGAGTTGGAGGGCGAGCAGTACTTC. The variable domain in full, completed from reference TRBV5-6 and TRBJ2-7, reads DAGVTQSPTHLIKTRGQQVTLRCSPKSGHDTVSWYQQALGQGPQFIFQYYEEEERQRGNFPDRFSGHQFPNYSSELNVNALLLGDSALYLCASSLELEGEQYFGPGTRLTVT.

The rearrangement joins TRBV18 to TRBJ1-2; D may be TRBD1 (6 bases). Germline CDR1 reads KGHSH; CDR2 reads LQKENI. The CDR3 runs to 15 residues. V was pared by 3 bases and J by 0 bases, with 11 bases between. This chain's CDR3 is CASSPAGTTNYGYTF. DNA for the CDR3: TGTGCCAGCTCACCCGCCGGGACAACTAACTATGGCTACACCTTC.

A remark on this clone: Distinct nucleotide sequences in the sample also encode this CDR3. The rearrangement joins TRBV28 to TRBJ2-7, with TRBD1 matching over 8 bases. CDR3 size: 14 residues. J lost 0 bases, V lost 6 bases, and 4 bases had no gene match. The germline V gene has CDR1 MDHEN and CDR2 SYDVKM. In DNA form, the CDR3 reads TGTGCCAGCAGACGACAGGGGATCTCCTACGAGCAGTACTTC. Protein product: CASRRQGISYEQYF.

This sequence joins TRBV3-1 (or the pseudogene TRBV3-2) and TRBJ1-1; D is perhaps TRBD1 (5 bases). The CDR3 is 13 amino acids. CDR1 LGHDT and CDR2 YNNKEL come from the germline V gene (reference sequence). V was trimmed by 8 bases and J by 1 base, leaving 11 bases between them. CDR3 in DNA: TGTGCCAGCCAAGGGGACTGGAACACTGAAGCTTTCTTT. It is translated as CASQGDWNTEAFF.

A few counts support this clone. The chain is built from TRBV27 and TRBJ2-7; TRBD2 agrees at 9 bases. The CDR3 loop spans 15 amino acids. Germline V gene lookup returns CDR1 MNHEY and CDR2 SMNVEV (reference sequence). V trimming: 2 bases; J trimming: 3 bases; junction bases outside the gene matches: 5. DNA for the CDR3: TGTGCCAGCAGTTTACTAGCGGGGAACCTCTACGAGCAGTACTTC. Its translation is CASSLLAGNLYEQYF.

As to this clone: Sequence at one end of the junction differs from germline and may be a read error. V and J are TRBV11-2 and TRBJ1-5; D remains ambiguous. The CDR3 contains 12 residues. Germline CDR1 SGHAT, CDR2 FQNNGV. The CDR3 DNA is TGTGCCAGCAGCCTAGACGGTCAGCCCCAGCATTTT. It encodes CASSLDGQPQHF.

The table lists this clone with a count of one. The V gene is TRBV4-3, the J gene TRBJ2-2, with 13 bases lining up with TRBD2. Germline V gene data show CDR1 as LGHNA and CDR2 as YSLEER. V shed 5 bases and J 0 bases; nucleotides not matched to a gene: 9. The CDR3 is 19 residues long. The CDR3 DNA follows: TGCGCCAGCAGCTTCCGCCTACTAGCGGGGGGGGCGAACACCGGGGAGCTGTTTTTT. Its protein is CASSFRLLAGGANTGELFF.

The count of this clone is one. This chain connects TRBV6-5 to TRBJ1-5; D is unclear. CDR3 size: 13 residues. CDR1 and CDR2 (germline): MNHEY, SVGAGI. V lost 0 bases and J lost 7, with 7 bases in between. The CDR3 protein is CASSYSSGQPQHF. DNA for the CDR3: TGTGCCAGCAGTTACTCAAGCGGACAGCCCCAGCATTTT.

The V gene is TRBV3-1 (or the pseudogene TRBV3-2), the J gene TRBJ2-2, with D perhaps TRBD2 (6 bases). The V end lost 0 bases, the J end lost 7 bases, and 9 bases lay between the germline ends. The CDR3 totals 14 residues. Looked up from germline, CDR1 is LGHDT and CDR2 is YNNKEL (reference sequence). The CDR3 spells CASSQDPGVGELFF. The CDR3 region has the DNA TGTGCCAGCAGCCAAGATCCGGGAGTCGGGGAGCTGTTTTTT.

This chain's CDR3 is CASSGGVRASGRDTQYF. The CDR3 DNA is TGTGCCAGCAGCGGGGGGGTGCGGGCTTCGGGGAGAGATACGCAGTATTTT. The chain combines TRBV5-6 with TRBJ2-3; TRBD2 matches 7 bases. The CDR3 is made up of 17 amino acids. V gave up 4 bases and J gave up 5 bases; unmatched junction bases: 16. From germline, CDR1 is SGHDT and CDR2 YYEEEE.

The chain is built from TRBV27 and TRBJ1-6; 9 bases agree with TRBD1. V lost 4 bases to trimming and J lost 10 bases; unmatched junction nucleotides: 5. This CDR3 region has 14 residues. The germline V gene has CDR1 MNHEY and CDR2 SMNVEV (reference sequence). In DNA, the CDR3 is TGTGCCAGCAGTTCCGGGACAGGGCGATCACCCCTCCACTTT. Translating it yields CASSSGTGRSPLHF.

The rearrangement links TRBV7-2 to TRBJ2-7; 8 nucleotides match TRBD1. The CDR3 is 17 residues long. Germline CDR1 reads SGHTA; CDR2 reads FQGNSA. Trimming removed 2 bases from V and 0 bases from J; junction bases left unmatched: 9. The CDR3 here is CASSLRGGQASSYEQYF. The CDR3 DNA is TGTGCCAGCAGCTTAAGAGGGGGACAGGCCAGCTCCTACGAGCAGTACTTC.

This chain uses TRBV3-1 (or the pseudogene TRBV3-2) with TRBJ1-1, with 7 nucleotides matching TRBD1. Germline loops: CDR1 LGHDT, CDR2 YNNKEL (reference sequence). The CDR3 sequence is 13 residues long. V lost 3 bases and J lost 7; bases outside the gene matches: 5. CDR3 nucleotide sequence: TGTGCCAGCAGCCACCCCGACAGGGATGAAGCTTTCTTT. Amino acids: CASSHPDRDEAFF.

The chain employs TRBV5-1 and TRBJ2-7, with D unresolved. The CDR3 is 13 residues long. Trimming removed 1 base from V and 2 bases from J, with 7 bases in between. Germline V gene data show CDR1 as SGHRS and CDR2 as YFSETQ. The CDR3 bases are TGCGCCAGCAGCTTGAACAGAGCCTACGAGCAGTACTTC. Its translation is CASSLNRAYEQYF.

This clone came up a few times. The V gene is TRBV28, the J gene TRBJ1-1, with D possibly being TRBD1 (6 bases). The CDR3 is 15 residues long. V lost 7 bases to trimming and J lost 5 bases, with 20 bases between them. The germline CDR1 and CDR2 sequences are MDHEN and SYDVKM. The CDR3 sequence: CASNKERGLGTEAFF. CDR3 DNA sequence: TGTGCCAGCAACAAGGAGCGGGGGCTTGGAACTGAAGCTTTCTTT.